What follows describes a single T cell receptor beta chain. There are a few counts of this clonotype. This clone's antigen is unknown. No per-base quality is available; no much larger clone lies one base away. To demonstrate the VDJtools post-analysis software, TCR beta repertoires were profiled from the peripheral blood of more than ten young patients with multiple sclerosis. The patients with multiple sclerosis were children and adolescents between 6 and 15 years of age. Trimming removed 0 bases from V and 4 bases from J, leaving 15 bases between the germline ends. CDR1 and CDR2, per the germline V gene, are SQVTM and ANQGSEA. The CDR3 numbers 15 residues from cysteine through phenylalanine. Only CDR3 DNA remains: 45 bases, in frame from the first base. This record belongs to a study of post-analysis software for immune sequencing data (dated by TCRdb to the mid-2010s). With regard to the full study: The recorded disease courses included relapsing-remitting, secondary progressive and progressive-relapsing multiple sclerosis, and some patients had no subtype annotation. The patient repertoires were set against 10 to 11 previously published healthy control repertoires from donors whose ages ranged from roughly 6 to 26 years. A subset of samples was prepared in parallel using single-end sample barcoding, then pooled and co-amplified after Illumina adapter ligation. What the study reported, not specific to this receptor: Multiple sclerosis patients had significantly lower normalized Chao1 diversity than controls, a result that suggests substantial peripheral T-cell clonal expansion. When samples were clustered directly using the F measure, samples prepared in the same batch co-clustered strongly, which prompted a batch-effect correction. The control group was slightly older than the multiple sclerosis patient group. Significantly higher frequencies in patients than in controls were found for several TRBV segments, including TRBV5-6, TRBV5-1 and TRBV20-1.

Library construction relied on PCR. Sequenced on an Illumina HiSeq 2500. To reduce PCR and sequencing biases, unique molecular identifiers were built into the TCR beta cDNA libraries. Roughly 0.5 million cDNA molecules were obtained per 1 to 10 million input T cells, so each molecule approximated one T cell. The patient libraries were prepared and sequenced using the same protocol as the earlier healthy control dataset. Within a given batch, samples were prepared together, multiplexed and sequenced on the same HiSeq lane. Per the source publication's procedure: Raw barcoded reads were processed with MIGEC, discarding single-read molecular identifier groups before consensus assembly and CDR3 extraction. Clonotype tables were post-analysed with VDJtools, and diversity was normalized by down-sampling all datasets to the smallest sample size. To correct batch-related cross-sample contamination, repertoire overlap clustering matched CDR3 amino acid sequences but not nucleotide sequences. Through fastp at Q25 and MiXCR, TCRdb rebuilt clones from the public reads, retaining in-frame beta chains. Merged by CDR3 protein, the rows form single entries marked with the most common genes and DNA. TCRdb, not the authors, supplied the V and J calls. The sample includes hundreds of thousands of distinct CDR3 sequences, with roughly 40% observed a single time. The top ten clones comprise 1.5% to 2% of the sample.

The chain employs TRBV29-1 and TRBJ1-2; the D gene is unclear. The sequenced sample consisted of blood. The TCR sequence derives from a girl aged 5-17 years with multiple sclerosis. CDR3 region: CSVEDLTAKGYGYTF. The DNA sequence is TGCAGCGTTGAAGATCTTACAGCGAAGGGCTATGGCTACACCTTC.